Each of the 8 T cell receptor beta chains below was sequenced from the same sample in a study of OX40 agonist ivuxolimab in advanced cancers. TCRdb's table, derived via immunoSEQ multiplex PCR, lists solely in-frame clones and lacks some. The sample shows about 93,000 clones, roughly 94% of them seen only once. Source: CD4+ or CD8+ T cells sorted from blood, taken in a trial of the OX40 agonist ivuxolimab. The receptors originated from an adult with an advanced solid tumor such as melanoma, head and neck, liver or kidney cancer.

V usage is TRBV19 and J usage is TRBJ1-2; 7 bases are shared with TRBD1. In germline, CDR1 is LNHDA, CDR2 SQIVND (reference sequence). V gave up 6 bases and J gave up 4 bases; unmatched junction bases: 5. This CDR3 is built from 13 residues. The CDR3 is CASRTYRGYGYTF. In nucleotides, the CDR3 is TGTGCCAGTAGAACCTACAGGGGCTATGGCTACACCTTC.

This chain's CDR3 is CSFSLGPGELFF. The CDR3 DNA is TGCAGCTTTTCCTTGGGGCCCGGGGAGCTGTTTTTT. The chain has TRBV29-1 and TRBJ2-2; TRBD1 is a possible D gene (5 bases). Trimming took off 8 bases at V and 6 bases at J, with 13 bases between the two ends. This CDR3 is built from 12 residues. Germline-derived CDR1 and CDR2 are SQVTM and ANQGSEA.

The CDR3 sequence is CASSSRLGNQPQHF. CDR3 bases: TGTGCCAGCAGCTCCCGACTAGGCAATCAGCCCCAGCATTTT. This rearrangement joins TRBV13 to TRBJ1-5; D call uncertain. The CDR3 spans 14 residues. Per the germline V gene, CDR1 is PRHDT and CDR2 is FYEKMQ (reference sequence). The V gene lost 4 bases and the J gene lost 2 bases, with 9 bases spanning the gap.

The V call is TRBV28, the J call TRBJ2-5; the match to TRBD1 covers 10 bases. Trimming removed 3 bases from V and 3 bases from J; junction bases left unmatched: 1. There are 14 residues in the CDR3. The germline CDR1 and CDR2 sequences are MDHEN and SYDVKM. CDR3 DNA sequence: TGTGCCAGCAGTTTCGGGACAGGGGAAGAGACCCAGTACTTC. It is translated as CASSFGTGEETQYF.

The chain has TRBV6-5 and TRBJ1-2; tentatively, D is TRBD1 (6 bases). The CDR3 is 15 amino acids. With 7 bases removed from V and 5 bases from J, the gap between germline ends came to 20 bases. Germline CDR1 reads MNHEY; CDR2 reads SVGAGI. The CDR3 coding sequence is TGTGCCAGCAACCCCTCGTTGGGGGCAGGGTATGGCTACACCTTC. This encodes CASNPSLGAGYGYTF.

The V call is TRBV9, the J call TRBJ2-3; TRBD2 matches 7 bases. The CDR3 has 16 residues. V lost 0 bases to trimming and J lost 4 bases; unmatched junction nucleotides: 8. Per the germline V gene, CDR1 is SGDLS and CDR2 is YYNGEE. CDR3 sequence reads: CASSVGLTRGADTQYF. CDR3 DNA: TGTGCCAGCAGCGTAGGATTGACCCGGGGGGCAGATACGCAGTATTTT.

The CDR3 loop is CASSLNSGRDTQYF. The CDR3 DNA is TGCGCCAGCAGCTTGAATAGCGGGAGAGATACGCAGTATTTT. The rearrangement uses TRBV5-1 and TRBJ2-3, with 9 bases that match TRBD2. Trimming cost V 1 base and J 5 bases; bases outside gene matches: 2. CDR1 and CDR2 from the germline V gene are SGHRS and YFSETQ. The CDR3 is made up of 14 amino acids.

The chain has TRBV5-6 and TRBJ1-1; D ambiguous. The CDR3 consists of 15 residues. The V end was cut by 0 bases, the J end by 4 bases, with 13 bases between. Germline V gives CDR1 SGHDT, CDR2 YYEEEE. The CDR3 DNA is TGTGCCAGCAGCTTGGTAAGGGATCCCTTCACTGAAGCTTTCTTT. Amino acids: CASSLVRDPFTEAFF.